The subject of this entry is one T cell receptor (beta chain). The ends were cut back, 2 bases at V and 3 bases at J, with 13 bases in the middle. CDR1 is SGHVS and CDR2 is FNYEAQ in the germline V gene. CDR3 length: 15 amino acids. CD8 memory merged CD45RO+ cells and CCR7-negative CD45RA+ TemRA cells into one population. This sample was taken from a study of shared clonotypes between healthy human individuals. TCRdb's copy holds only in-frame clones and misses some; the assay was immunoSEQ multiplex PCR. The sample contains fewer than 350,000 clones, around nine tenths of which appear only once. The chain has TRBV7-6 and TRBJ1-1; TRBD1 is a possible D gene (6 bases). This receptor was taken from a man aged 18 to 30 in good health. The material sequenced was memory CD8+ T cells sorted from blood. The subset is: CD45RO+ cells pooled with CCR7-negative TemRA cells. The CDR3 coding sequence is TGTGCCAGCAGCTTAAGGCCAGGGGCGGACACTGAAGCTTTCTTT. Its protein product is CASSLRPGADTEAFF.